This T cell receptor (beta chain) comes out of a study of blood T cells in healthy people across ages. The CDR3 contains 13 residues. Germline V lookup: CDR1 SEHNR, CDR2 FQNEAQ (reference sequence). The germline V and J ends were trimmed by 0 bases and 4 bases, with 7 bases remaining between them. This clonotype was seen only a few times. The use of a sample-barcoded 5' primer and a J-beta primer mix characterized a second PCR of roughly 6 to 11 cycles. TCRdb re-derived calls from the 5' RACE reads in MiXCR, one entry per CDR3 protein. The sample carries about 800,000 distinct CDR3 sequences, roughly 25% recorded once. The same sample was also used in a study of T cells of mothers and their children. As that report states: All extracted RNA went into cDNA synthesis, approximately 1.5 ug per 15 ul. Second-PCR primer M1S introduced sample barcodes and 2-4 random nucleotides.

The sequence was collected from a boy under 18 in good health. This chain links TRBV7-9 with TRBJ2-7; D may be TRBD1 (6 bases). The sequenced sample consisted of blood. CDR3 DNA: TGTGCCAGCAGCTTAGCGGGACAATACGAGCAGTACTTC. Its protein is CASSLAGQYEQYF.